This T cell receptor beta chain is drawn from a study of shared clonotypes between healthy human individuals. Looking at the study overall: Per donor, three plates held CD4 naive cells, three held CD4 memory, two held CD8 naive and one held CD8 memory.

The study, taken as a whole, reports: Compared with clonotypes that all four donors shared, non-shared clonotypes had lower generation probabilities. A handful of donors had roughly 5% of their naive CD4 clonotypes in common.

Sequenced by immunoSEQ multiplex PCR; TCRdb stores in-frame clones only, minus some. The sample lists 2,500,000 or so clones, more than 85% occurring once. Regarding this clone: Antigen unknown.

CDR1 is MDHEN, CDR2 SYDVKM, per germline. This CDR3 contains 11 residues. V was trimmed by 8 bases and J by 8 bases, leaving 10 bases between them. The sequenced sample consisted of naive CD4+ T cells from PBMCs. Documented subset: CD45RA+ positively selected. The clonotype was recovered from a man younger than 30 in good health. Some clones in this sample may be carry-over from other donors' samples. The chain has TRBV28 and TRBJ1-3; no firm D call. CDR3 nucleotide sequence: TGTGCCAGCGGGCGTCTGGACACCATATATTTT. Its protein is CASGRLDTIYF. Full variable domain (rest looked up from reference TRBV28 and TRBJ1-3): DVKVTQSSRYLVKRTGEKVFLECVQDMDHENMFWYRQDPGLGLRLIYFSYDVKMKEKGDIPEGYSVSREKKERFSLILESASTNQTSMYLCASGRLDTIYFGEGSWLTVV.